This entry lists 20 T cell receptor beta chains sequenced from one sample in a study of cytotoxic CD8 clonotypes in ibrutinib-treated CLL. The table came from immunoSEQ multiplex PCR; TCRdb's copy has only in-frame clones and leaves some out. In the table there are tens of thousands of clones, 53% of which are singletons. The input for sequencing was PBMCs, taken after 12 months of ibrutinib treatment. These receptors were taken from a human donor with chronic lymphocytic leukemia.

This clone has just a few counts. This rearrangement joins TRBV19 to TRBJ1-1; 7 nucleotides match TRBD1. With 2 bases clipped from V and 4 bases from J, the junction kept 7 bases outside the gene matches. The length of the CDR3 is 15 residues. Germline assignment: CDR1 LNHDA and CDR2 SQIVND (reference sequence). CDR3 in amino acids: CASSIRGRGITEAFF. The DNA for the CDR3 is TGTGCCAGTAGTATAAGGGGGCGCGGGATCACTGAAGCTTTCTTT. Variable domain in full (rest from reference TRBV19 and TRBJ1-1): DGGITQSPKYLFRKEGQNVTLSCEQNLNHDAMYWYRQDPGQGLRLIYYSQIVNDFQKGDIAEGYSVSREKKESFPLTVTSAQKNPTAFYLCASSIRGRGITEAFFGQGTRLTVV.

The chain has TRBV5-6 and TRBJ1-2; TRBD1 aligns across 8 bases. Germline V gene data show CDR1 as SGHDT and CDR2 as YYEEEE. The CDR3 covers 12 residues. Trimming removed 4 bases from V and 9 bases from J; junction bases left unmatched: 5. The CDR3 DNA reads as TGTGCCAGCAGCCCTCGGACAGGGAGCTACACCTTC. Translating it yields CASSPRTGSYTF.

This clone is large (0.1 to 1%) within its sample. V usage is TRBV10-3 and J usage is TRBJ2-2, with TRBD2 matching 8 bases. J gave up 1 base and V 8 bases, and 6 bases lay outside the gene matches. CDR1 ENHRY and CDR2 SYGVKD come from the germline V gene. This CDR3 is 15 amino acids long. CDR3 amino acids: CAIQSSGGNTGELFF. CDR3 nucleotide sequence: TGTGCCATCCAGAGCAGCGGGGGGAACACCGGGGAGCTGTTTTTT.

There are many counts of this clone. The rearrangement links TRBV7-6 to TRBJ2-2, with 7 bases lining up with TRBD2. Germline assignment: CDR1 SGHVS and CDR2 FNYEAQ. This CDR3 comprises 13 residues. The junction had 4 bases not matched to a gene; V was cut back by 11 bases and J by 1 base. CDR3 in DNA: TGTGCCGTCGCGGGGGTGAACACCGGGGAGCTGTTTTTT. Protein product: CAVAGVNTGELFF. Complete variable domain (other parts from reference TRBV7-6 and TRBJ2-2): GAGVSQSPRYKVTKRGQDVALRCDPISGHVSLYWYRQALGQGPEFLTYFNYEAQQDKSGLPNDRFSAERPEGSISTLTIQRTEQRDSAMYRCAVAGVNTGELFFGEGSRLTVL.

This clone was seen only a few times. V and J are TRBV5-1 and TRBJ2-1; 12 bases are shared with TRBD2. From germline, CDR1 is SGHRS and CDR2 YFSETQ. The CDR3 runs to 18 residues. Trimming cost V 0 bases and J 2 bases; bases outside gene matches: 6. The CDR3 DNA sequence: TGCGCCAGCAGCTTGGACCGACTAGCGGGAGCTCCCTACAATGAGCAGTTCTTC. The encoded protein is CASSLDRLAGAPYNEQFF.

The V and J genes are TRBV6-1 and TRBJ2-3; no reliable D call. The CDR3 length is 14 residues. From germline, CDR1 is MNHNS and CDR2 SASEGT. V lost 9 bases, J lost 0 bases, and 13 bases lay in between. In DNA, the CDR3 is TGTGCCAGTCGTGACTCCGCTAGCACAGATACGCAGTATTTT. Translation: CASRDSASTDTQYF.

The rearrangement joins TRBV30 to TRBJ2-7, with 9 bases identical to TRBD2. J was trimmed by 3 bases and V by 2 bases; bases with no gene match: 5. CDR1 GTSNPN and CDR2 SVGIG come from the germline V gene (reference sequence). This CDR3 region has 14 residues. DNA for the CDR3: TGTGCCTGGAGTTCGGGACTAGCTGTCTACGAGCAGTACTTC. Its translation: CAWSSGLAVYEQYF.

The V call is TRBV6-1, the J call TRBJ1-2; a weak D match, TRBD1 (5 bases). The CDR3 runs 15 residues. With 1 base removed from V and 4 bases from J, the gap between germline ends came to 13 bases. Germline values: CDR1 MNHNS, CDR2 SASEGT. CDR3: CASSEVGGFPYGYTF. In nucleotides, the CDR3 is TGTGCCAGCAGTGAAGTCGGGGGGTTTCCCTATGGCTACACCTTC.

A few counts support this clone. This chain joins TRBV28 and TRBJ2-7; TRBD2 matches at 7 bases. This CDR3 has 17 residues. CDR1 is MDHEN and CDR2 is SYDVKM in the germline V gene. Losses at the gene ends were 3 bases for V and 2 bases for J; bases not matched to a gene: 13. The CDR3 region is CASSFPLSGTTTYEQYF. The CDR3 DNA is TGTGCCAGCAGTTTCCCCCTCAGCGGGACCACTACCTACGAGCAGTACTTC.

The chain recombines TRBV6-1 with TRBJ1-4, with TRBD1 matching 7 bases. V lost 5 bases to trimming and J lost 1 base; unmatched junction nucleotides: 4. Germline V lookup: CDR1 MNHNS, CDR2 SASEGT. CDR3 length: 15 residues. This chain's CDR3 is CASSTGTETNEKLFF. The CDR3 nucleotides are TGTGCCAGCAGTACAGGGACAGAAACTAATGAAAAACTGTTTTTT.

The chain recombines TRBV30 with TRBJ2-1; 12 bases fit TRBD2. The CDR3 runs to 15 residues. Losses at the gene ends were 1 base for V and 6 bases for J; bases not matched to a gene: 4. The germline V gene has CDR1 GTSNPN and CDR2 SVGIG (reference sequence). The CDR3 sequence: CAWSGLAGAGNEQFF. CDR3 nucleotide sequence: TGTGCCTGGAGTGGACTAGCGGGAGCAGGCAATGAGCAGTTCTTC. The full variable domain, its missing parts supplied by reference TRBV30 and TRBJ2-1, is SQTIHQWPATLVQPVGSPLSLECTVEGTSNPNLYWYRQAAGRGLQLLFYSVGIGQISSEVPQNLSASRPQDRQFILSSKKLLLSDSGFYLCAWSGLAGAGNEQFFGPGTRLTVL.

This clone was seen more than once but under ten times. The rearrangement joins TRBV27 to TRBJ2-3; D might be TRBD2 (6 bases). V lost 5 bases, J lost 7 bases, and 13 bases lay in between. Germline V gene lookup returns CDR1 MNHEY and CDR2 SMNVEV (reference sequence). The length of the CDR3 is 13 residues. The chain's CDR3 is CASSPGSLNTQYF. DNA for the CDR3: TGTGCCAGCAGTCCCGGGAGCTTAAATACGCAGTATTTT.

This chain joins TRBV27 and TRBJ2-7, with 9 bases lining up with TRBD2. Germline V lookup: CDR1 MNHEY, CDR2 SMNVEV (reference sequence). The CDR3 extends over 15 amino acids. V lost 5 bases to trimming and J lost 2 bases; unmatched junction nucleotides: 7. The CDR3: CASSLLAGSTYEQYF. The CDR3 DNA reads TGTGCCAGCAGTCTACTAGCGGGTTCAACCTACGAGCAGTACTTC.

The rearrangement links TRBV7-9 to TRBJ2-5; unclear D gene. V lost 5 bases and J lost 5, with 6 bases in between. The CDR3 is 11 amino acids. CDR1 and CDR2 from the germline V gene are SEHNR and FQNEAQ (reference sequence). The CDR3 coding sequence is TGTGCCAGCAGCCCTGCCGAGACCCAGTACTTC. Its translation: CASSPAETQYF.

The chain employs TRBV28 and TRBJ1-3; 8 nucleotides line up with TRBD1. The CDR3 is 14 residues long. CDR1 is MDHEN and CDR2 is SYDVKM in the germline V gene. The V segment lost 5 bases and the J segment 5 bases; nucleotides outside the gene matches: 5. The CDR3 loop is CASSTGQGRNTIYF. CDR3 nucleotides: TGTGCCAGCAGTACCGGACAGGGACGAAACACCATATATTTT. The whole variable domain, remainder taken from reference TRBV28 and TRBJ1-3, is DVKVTQSSRYLVKRTGEKVFLECVQDMDHENMFWYRQDPGLGLRLIYFSYDVKMKEKGDIPEGYSVSREKKERFSLILESASTNQTSMYLCASSTGQGRNTIYFGEGSWLTVV.

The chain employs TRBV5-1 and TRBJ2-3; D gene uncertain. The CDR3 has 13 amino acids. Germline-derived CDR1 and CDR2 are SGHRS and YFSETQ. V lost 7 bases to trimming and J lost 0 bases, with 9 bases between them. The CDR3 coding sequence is TGCGCCAGCCGTCCCGGTAGCACAGATACGCAGTATTTT. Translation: CASRPGSTDTQYF.

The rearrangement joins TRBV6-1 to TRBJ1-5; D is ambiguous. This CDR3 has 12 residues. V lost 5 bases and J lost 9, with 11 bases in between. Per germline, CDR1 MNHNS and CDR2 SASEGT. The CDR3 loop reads CASSREIRPQHF. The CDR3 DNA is TGTGCCAGCAGTCGGGAAATTCGGCCCCAGCATTTT.

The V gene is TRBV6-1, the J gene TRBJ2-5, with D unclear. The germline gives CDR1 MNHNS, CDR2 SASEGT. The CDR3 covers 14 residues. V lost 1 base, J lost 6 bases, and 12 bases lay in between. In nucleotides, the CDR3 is TGTGCCAGCAGTGAAGAACCGCGCAGCAAGACCCAGTACTTC. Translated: CASSEEPRSKTQYF.

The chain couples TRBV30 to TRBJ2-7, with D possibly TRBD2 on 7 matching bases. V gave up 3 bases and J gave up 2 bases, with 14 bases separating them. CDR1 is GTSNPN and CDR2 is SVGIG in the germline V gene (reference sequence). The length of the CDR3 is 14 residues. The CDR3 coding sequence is TGTGCCTGGAGCTCGGGGGCGGGGGCCTACGAGCAGTACTTC. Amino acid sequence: CAWSSGAGAYEQYF.

The CDR3 loop is CASSQDRWGEVSGYTF. As DNA, the CDR3 is TGTGCCAGCAGCCAAGATAGGTGGGGGGAAGTCAGTGGCTACACCTTC. V and J are TRBV14 and TRBJ1-2; a possible D gene is TRBD1 (5 bases). The V gene's germline CDR1 is SGHDN and CDR2 FVKESK. The CDR3 runs 16 residues. V was clipped by 0 bases and J by 7 bases, with 18 bases between them.